This T cell receptor (beta chain) was identified in a study of blood T cell repertoires in COVID-19 (dated by TCRdb to about 2020). Turning to the overall study: Samples from collaborators originated in the United States, Italy and Spain and spanned both the acute and convalescent phases of COVID-19. The prospective study material was composed of cDNA or gDNA derived from T cells, B-cell-depleted T cells, or PBMCs. Deeply sampled blood TCRbeta repertoires from subjects exposed to, actively infected with, or recovered from COVID-19 were included in the dataset. The repertoires were released in a freely available public database meant as a resource for research on the immune response to SARS-CoV-2. The samples were drawn from the first 160 participants of the ongoing ImmuneRACE study and from more than 1,000 subjects provided by 6 global collaborators. Nearly every sample came with metadata listing a de-identified subject ID, COVID-19 status, age in years and sex. Where available, HLA class I and class II types were taken from metadata supplied by the sample provider and were not determined by assay-based typing. Paper-wide results and their limitations: The amount of clinical and demographic metadata varied by source and participant and was provided uncurated.

Whole blood was collected in K2EDTA tubes by collaborating institutions according to the institutions' own protocols. For TCRbeta analysis, collaborator samples were shipped as frozen whole blood, as isolated PBMCs, or as DNA extracted from either sample type. TCRbeta CDR3 regions were amplified from genomic DNA using the immunoSEQ Assay, a bias-controlled multiplex PCR. Processing in the source paper ran as follows. Within the assay, amplification of reference gene primers was used to estimate how many nucleated cells each sample contained. Sequence reads were collapsed and filtered to measure the absolute abundance of every unique TCRbeta CDR3 rearrangement. For each sample, productive Simpson clonality was calculated as the square root of Simpson's diversity index across productive rearrangements. This immuneACCESS table, as held by TCRdb, lists in-frame sequences with V and J called but not all clones. Of the missing ones, under half trace to an unresolved V gene in checked studies; the others have no known cause. The V and J calls and clone size come from that table; D and trimming were worked out from the DNA. Counted in this sample were 350,000 to 400,000 clones; nearly 90% of them appeared once. Clones ranked in the top ten supply roughly 6.8% of the sample.

The trim is 4 bases for V and 3 bases for J, with a gap of 8 bases between the germline ends. The germline V gene sets CDR1 to SGHTS and CDR2 to YDEGEE. Including cysteine and phenylalanine, the CDR3 has 12 amino acids. Left in the record is the CDR3 DNA by itself, 36 bases read in frame from the first base. This clone was picked up a small number of times. Its target antigen remains unknown. No clone much larger than this one lies a single base away; base qualities are absent. The receptor was derived from a man aged 18 to 29 with active or convalescent COVID-19. Specimen: peripheral blood. The chain is made from TRBV5-8 and TRBJ2-7, with a weak D call of TRBD1 (6 bases match). The CDR3 protein: CASSPGVYEQYF. In nucleotide form, the sequence is TGTGCCAGCAGCCCAGGGGTCTACGAGCAGTACTTC.